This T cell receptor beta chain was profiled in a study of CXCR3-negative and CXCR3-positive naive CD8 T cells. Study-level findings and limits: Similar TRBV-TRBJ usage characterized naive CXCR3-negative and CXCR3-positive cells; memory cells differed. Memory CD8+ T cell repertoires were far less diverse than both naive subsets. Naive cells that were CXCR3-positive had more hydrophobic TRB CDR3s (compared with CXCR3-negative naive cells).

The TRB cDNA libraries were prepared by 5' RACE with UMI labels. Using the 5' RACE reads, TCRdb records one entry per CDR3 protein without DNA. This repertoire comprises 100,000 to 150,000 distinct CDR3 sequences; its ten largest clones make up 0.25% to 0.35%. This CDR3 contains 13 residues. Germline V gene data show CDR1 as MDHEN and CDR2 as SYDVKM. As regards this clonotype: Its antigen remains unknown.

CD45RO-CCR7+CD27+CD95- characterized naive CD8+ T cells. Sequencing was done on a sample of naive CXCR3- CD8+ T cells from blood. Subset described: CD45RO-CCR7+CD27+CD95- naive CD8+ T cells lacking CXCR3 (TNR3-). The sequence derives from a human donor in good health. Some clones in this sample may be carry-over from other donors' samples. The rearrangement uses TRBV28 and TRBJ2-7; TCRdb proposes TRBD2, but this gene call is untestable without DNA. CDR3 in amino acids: CASTGTSSYEQYF.